This T cell receptor beta chain was identified during a study of breast tumors, draining lymph nodes, adjacent tissues. About this clonotype itself: The antigen is not known.

Axillary draining lymph nodes of breast cancer patients supplied the node samples. Study-level points and caveats: Tumor and nontumor repertoires were significantly more similar in luminal-like than in basal-like breast cancer.

Looked up from germline, CDR1 is SQVTM and CDR2 is ANQGSEA. CDR3 length: 12 residues. Between the trimmed V and J ends, which lost 1 base and 7 bases, there was a span of 10 bases. TCRdb used MiXCR to reprocess the multiplex PCR reads, holding one entry per CDR3 protein. The table lists approximately 300,000 distinct CDR3 sequences, 30% to 35% of them singletons. Input material: axillary lymph node tissue. This chain joins TRBV29-1 and TRBJ1-1; D gene ambiguous. The clonotype originates from a female donor with breast cancer. Some clones in this sample may be carry-over from other donors' samples. The CDR3 protein is CSVEGSGGEAFF. The CDR3 region has the DNA TGCAGCGTTGAAGGATCCGGCGGTGAAGCTTTCTTT.